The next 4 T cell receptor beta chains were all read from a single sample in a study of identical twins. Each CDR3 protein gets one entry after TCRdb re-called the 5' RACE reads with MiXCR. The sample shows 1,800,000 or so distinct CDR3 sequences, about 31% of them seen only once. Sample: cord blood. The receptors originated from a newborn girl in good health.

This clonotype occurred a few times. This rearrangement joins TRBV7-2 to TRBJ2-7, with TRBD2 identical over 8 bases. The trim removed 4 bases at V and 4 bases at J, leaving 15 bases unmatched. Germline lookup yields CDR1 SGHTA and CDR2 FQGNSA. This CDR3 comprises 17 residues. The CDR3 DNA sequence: TGTGCCAGCAGCTCAAATTCCCTCCGGGCGGGAGGATACGAGCAGTACTTC. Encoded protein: CASSSNSLRAGGYEQYF.

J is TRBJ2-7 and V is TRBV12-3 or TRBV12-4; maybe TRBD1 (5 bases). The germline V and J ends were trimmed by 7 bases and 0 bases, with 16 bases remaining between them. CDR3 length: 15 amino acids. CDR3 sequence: CASNPINRSSYEQYF. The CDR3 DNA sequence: TGTGCCAGCAACCCAATAAACAGGTCCTCCTACGAGCAGTACTTC.

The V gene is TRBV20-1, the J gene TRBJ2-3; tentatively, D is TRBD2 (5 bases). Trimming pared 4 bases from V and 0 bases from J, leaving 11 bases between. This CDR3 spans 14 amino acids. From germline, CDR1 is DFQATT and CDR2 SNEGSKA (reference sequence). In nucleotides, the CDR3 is TGCAGTGCTACCGGGGTGGGGAGCACAGATACGCAGTATTTT. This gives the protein CSATGVGSTDTQYF.

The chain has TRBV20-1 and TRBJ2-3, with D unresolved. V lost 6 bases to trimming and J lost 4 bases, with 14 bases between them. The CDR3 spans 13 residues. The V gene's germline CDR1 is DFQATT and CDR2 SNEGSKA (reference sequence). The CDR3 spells CSAHVQTPDTQYF. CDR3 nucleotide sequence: TGCAGTGCCCACGTACAGACTCCAGATACGCAGTATTTT.